These 29 T cell receptor beta chains were sequenced from one sample in a study of cytomegalovirus exposure and HLA in healthy donors. The PCR employed 60 Vbeta primers together with 13 Jbeta primers. Profiling relied on immunoSEQ multiplex PCR, and the TCRdb table lists in-frame clones only, not all of them. Among around 220,000 clones listed, 60% to 85% were seen once. Specimen: PBMCs. Every receptor here comes from a man aged 40-49 years in good health and CMV-seronegative.

The genes are TRBV7-6 and TRBJ2-2; D is perhaps TRBD2 (7 bases). The CDR3 length is 15 residues. The germline V gene encodes CDR1 SGHVS and CDR2 FNYEAQ. Trimming removed 5 bases at V and 7 bases at J, with 17 bases between. The CDR3 DNA follows: TGTGCCAGCAGCACGGGGAGGGGGAAGATCGGGGAGCTGTTTTTT. Its translation: CASSTGRGKIGELFF.

The rearrangement uses TRBV6-5 and TRBJ1-1; D might be TRBD1 (5 bases). This CDR3 is built from 13 residues. The germline gives CDR1 MNHEY, CDR2 SVGAGI. V was trimmed by 2 bases and J by 5 bases, leaving 9 bases between them. CDR3 residues: CASSYQGTTEAFF. For the CDR3, the DNA is TGTGCCAGCAGTTACCAGGGAACGACTGAAGCTTTCTTT.

The chain uses TRBV5-4 and TRBJ1-1, with D unresolved. Trimming pared 0 bases from V and 1 base from J, leaving 10 bases between. This CDR3 region has 15 residues. Germline loops: CDR1 SGHNT, CDR2 YYREEE (reference sequence). CDR3 sequence: CASSLGSGWNTEAFF. The CDR3 nucleotides read TGTGCCAGCAGCTTGGGATCTGGCTGGAACACTGAAGCTTTCTTT.

Concerning this clone itself: This sample includes further DNA sequences coding for the same CDR3. This chain connects TRBV5-1 to TRBJ2-1; 9 nucleotides agree with TRBD1. This CDR3 is built from 15 residues. Trimming at V came to 5 bases and at J to 4 bases, leaving 7 bases not matched to a gene. Looked up from germline, CDR1 is SGHRS and CDR2 is YFSETQ. The chain's CDR3 is CASSSGTGTYNEQFF. The CDR3 coding sequence is TGCGCCAGCAGTTCCGGGACAGGGACATACAATGAGCAGTTCTTC.

The V and J genes are TRBV4-3 and TRBJ2-3; D call uncertain. The CDR3 is 14 residues long. V lost 0 bases, J lost 3 bases, and 7 bases lay in between. CDR1 is LGHNA and CDR2 is YSLEER in the germline V gene. The CDR3: CASSQDLKTDTQYF. The DNA for the CDR3 is TGCGCCAGCAGCCAAGATCTAAAGACAGATACGCAGTATTTT.

The chain recombines TRBV28 with TRBJ1-4; D is perhaps TRBD1 (5 bases). CDR1 MDHEN and CDR2 SYDVKM come from the germline V gene. The CDR3 has 14 amino acids. The V end was cut by 7 bases, the J end by 7 bases, with 16 bases between. CDR3 coding DNA: TGTGCCAGCACCCCGGGAGGGGTTCGTGAAAAACTGTTTTTT. The encoded protein is CASTPGGVREKLFF.

The V and J genes are TRBV28 and TRBJ1-2; unclear D gene. The V end was cut by 2 bases, the J end by 4 bases, with 14 bases between. CDR3 length: 15 amino acids. The V gene's germline CDR1 is MDHEN and CDR2 SYDVKM. The CDR3 region is CASSLREFSSYGYTF. CDR3 nucleotides: TGTGCCAGCAGTTTAAGAGAGTTTTCGAGCTATGGCTACACCTTC.

V usage is TRBV5-1 and J usage is TRBJ1-3, with D possibly being TRBD1 (6 bases). The germline gives CDR1 SGHRS, CDR2 YFSETQ. This CDR3 comprises 17 residues. Trimming took 4 bases from V and 0 from J, leaving 17 bases between them. The CDR3: CASSPGGQGNSGNTIYF. CDR3 coding DNA: TGCGCCAGCAGCCCCGGCGGCCAGGGGAACTCTGGAAACACCATATATTTT.

The V call is TRBV25-1, the J call TRBJ1-4; no definite D call. V lost 5 bases, J lost 0 bases, and 10 bases lay in between. This CDR3 is built from 15 residues. Germline V gene data show CDR1 as MGHDK and CDR2 as SYGVNS. CDR3 sequence (DNA): TGTGCCAGCAGTACCCAGTTGACAACTAATGAAAAACTGTTTTTT. Its protein is CASSTQLTTNEKLFF.

The J gene is TRBJ2-7, the V gene TRBV27, with D hard to call. Per germline, CDR1 MNHEY and CDR2 SMNVEV (reference sequence). V lost 3 bases and J lost 1, with 13 bases in between. This CDR3 comprises 15 residues. Here the CDR3 reads CASSFARLTSYEQYF. CDR3 DNA: TGTGCCAGCAGTTTTGCCAGGTTAACTTCCTACGAGCAGTACTTC.

This rearrangement joins TRBV30 to TRBJ1-5; D not certain. CDR3 length equals 13 residues. Trimming left V 2 bases short and J 12 bases short, with 17 bases between. Germline CDR1 is GTSNPN and CDR2 is SVGIG (reference sequence). Here the CDR3 reads CAWSRSGGTGQHF. The DNA for the CDR3 is TGTGCCTGGAGTCGCTCGGGAGGCACGGGCCAGCATTTT.

This clone was recorded a few times. This same CDR3 is encoded by further DNA sequences in the sample. J is TRBJ1-1 and V is TRBV11-2, with D unresolved. V lost 2 bases and J lost 5, with 9 bases in between. Germline V gives CDR1 SGHAT, CDR2 FQNNGV. There are 13 residues in the CDR3. The CDR3 here is CASSLSTGTEAFF. The DNA for the CDR3 is TGTGCCAGCAGCTTATCGACGGGGACTGAAGCTTTCTTT.

This clone was observed a single time. The chain combines TRBV14 with TRBJ2-1; 10 nucleotides line up with TRBD2. The CDR3 is 21 residues long. Unmatched junction bases numbered 17, after V lost 2 bases and J lost 1 base. Germline CDR1 and CDR2: SGHDN and FVKESK. The CDR3 DNA reads as TGTGCCAGCAGCCAACCTTTAGGGGCTAGCGGGGGCCACGAATCCTACAATGAGCAGTTCTTC. This encodes CASSQPLGASGGHESYNEQFF.

Only one count was recorded for this clone. The genes are TRBV10-3 and TRBJ2-5; D not certain. Germline V gene data show CDR1 as ENHRY and CDR2 as SYGVKD. This CDR3 spans 13 amino acids. The germline V and J ends were trimmed by 6 bases and 2 bases, with 10 bases remaining between them. CDR3 residues: CAIRAGSQETQYF. CDR3 DNA: TGTGCCATCAGAGCAGGCAGTCAAGAGACCCAGTACTTC.

The V and J genes are TRBV6-1 and TRBJ2-7; 11 bases align to TRBD2. Germline assignment: CDR1 MNHNS and CDR2 SASEGT. The V and J ends lost 5 bases and 13 bases, in that order; junction bases with no gene match: 7. This CDR3 contains 12 residues. The CDR3 DNA is TGTGCCAGCAGTAATAGCGGGAGGGATCCCTACTTC. Translating it yields CASSNSGRDPYF.

The J gene is TRBJ2-5, the V gene TRBV4-3; no clear D. The germline V gene encodes CDR1 LGHNA and CDR2 YSLEER. Trimming took off 1 base at V and 3 bases at J, with 12 bases between the two ends. This CDR3 has 15 amino acids. The CDR3 nucleotides are TGCGCCAGCAGCCAAGTAGGCCTAGTCAAAGAGACCCAGTACTTC. Its protein is CASSQVGLVKETQYF.

J is TRBJ2-7 and V is TRBV7-2; TRBD2 agrees at 11 bases. Germline-derived CDR1 and CDR2 are SGHTA and FQGNSA. J gave up 6 bases and V 6 bases, and 1 base lay outside the gene matches. The CDR3 extends over 12 amino acids. The CDR3 sequence: CASRLAGVEQYF. In nucleotides, the CDR3 is TGTGCCAGCAGACTAGCGGGAGTCGAGCAGTACTTC.

This rearrangement joins TRBV7-2 to TRBJ1-5; D is perhaps TRBD1 (5 bases). The V end lost 4 bases, the J end lost 6 bases, and 22 bases lay between the germline ends. Germline V CDR1 and CDR2: SGHTA, FQGNSA. This CDR3 contains 17 residues. The CDR3 DNA sequence: TGTGCCAGCAGCTATCAAATCACAGGATCGGGGGGTCAGCCCCAGCATTTT. It encodes CASSYQITGSGGQPQHF.

The chain's CDR3 is CASRPSSLSGNTIYF. The CDR3 bases are TGTGCCAGCAGGCCAAGTAGTCTCTCTGGAAACACCATATATTTT. V is TRBV6-5 and J is TRBJ1-3; no clear D gene. V was shortened by 6 bases and J by 0 bases, with 12 bases between the two germline ends. The CDR3 runs to 15 residues. Germline V gives CDR1 MNHEY, CDR2 SVGAGI.

The chain links TRBV6-1 to TRBJ1-5, with 8 nucleotides matching TRBD1. The CDR3 is made up of 13 amino acids. CDR1 and CDR2 (germline): MNHNS, SASEGT. V lost 8 bases and J lost 6; bases outside the gene matches: 6. CDR3 residues: CASGPQGVQPQHF. In DNA form, the CDR3 reads TGTGCCAGCGGGCCACAGGGGGTTCAGCCCCAGCATTTT.

This clone was counted a few times. This chain uses TRBV18 with TRBJ1-2; the D is unclear. Trimming shortened V by 2 bases and J by 8 bases, and 15 bases separated the two germline ends. This CDR3 has 14 amino acids. From germline, CDR1 is KGHSH and CDR2 LQKENI. Here the CDR3 DNA reads TGTGCCAGCTCACCAACCGGGATTCGGGGAGGCTACACCTTC. Translating it yields CASSPTGIRGGYTF.

The chain combines TRBV5-1 with TRBJ1-3; D is unresolved. Trimming shortened V by 4 bases and J by 0 bases, and 8 bases separated the two germline ends. The CDR3 runs to 14 residues. Looked up from germline, CDR1 is SGHRS and CDR2 is YFSETQ. In DNA form, the CDR3 reads TGCGCCAGCAGCCCCCGGGGCTCTGGAAACACCATATATTTT. It codes for CASSPRGSGNTIYF.

V and J are TRBV18 and TRBJ2-7; 11 positions match TRBD2. Looked up from germline, CDR1 is KGHSH and CDR2 is LQKENI. This CDR3 contains 19 residues. Losses at the gene ends were 1 base for V and 4 bases for J; bases not matched to a gene: 15. The DNA for the CDR3 is TGTGCCAGCTCACCACGGTCAGGGGGCGGACTAGCGGGTCGTTACGAGCAGTACTTC. Translation: CASSPRSGGGLAGRYEQYF.

This chain joins TRBV7-9 and TRBJ2-1; possibly TRBD1 for D (5 bases). The CDR3 has 14 amino acids. Germline CDR1 and CDR2: SEHNR and FQNEAQ (reference sequence). V shed 1 base and J shed 5 bases, with 9 bases lying between them. CDR3 in DNA: TGTGCCAGCAGCTTAGAGACAGTCGACAATGAGCAGTTCTTC. Translated: CASSLETVDNEQFF.

The chain uses TRBV2 and TRBJ2-2; 7 bases map to TRBD1. Germline CDR1 is SNHLY and CDR2 is FYNNEI. The V segment lost 6 bases and the J segment 4 bases; nucleotides outside the gene matches: 5. This CDR3 is built from 14 residues. CDR3 sequence reads: CASRDRISTGELFF. DNA of the CDR3: TGTGCCAGCAGGGACAGGATTAGCACCGGGGAGCTGTTTTTT.

This clone was seen a handful of times. J is TRBJ2-1 and V is TRBV19; 10 nucleotides line up with TRBD2. The V gene end was trimmed by 5 bases and the J gene end by 2 bases; junction bases not matched to a gene: 3. The CDR3 consists of 15 residues. Germline CDR1 is LNHDA and CDR2 is SQIVND (reference sequence). CDR3: CASSATSGAYNEQFF. The DNA for the CDR3 is TGTGCCAGTAGTGCTACTAGCGGGGCCTACAATGAGCAGTTCTTC.

This clone showed up just once. The V gene is TRBV6-5, the J gene TRBJ2-7; no definite D call. The germline V gene has CDR1 MNHEY and CDR2 SVGAGI. Trimming removed 0 bases at V and 6 bases at J, with 9 bases between. The CDR3 is made up of 13 amino acids. The DNA for the CDR3 is TGTGCCAGCAGTTACTCGAAAGCTAGCGAGCAGTACTTC. Amino acid sequence: CASSYSKASEQYF.

The CDR3 DNA follows: TGTGCCTCCGGGGGGCACGGGAGGCAAGAGACCCAGTACTTC. This translates into CASGGHGRQETQYF. The genes are TRBV28 and TRBJ2-5; possibly TRBD2 for D (7 bases). Germline loops: CDR1 MDHEN, CDR2 SYDVKM. V was pared by 11 bases and J by 2 bases, with 18 bases between. The length of the CDR3 is 14 residues.

This chain joins TRBV7-9 and TRBJ2-7; 9 bases fit TRBD1. The length of the CDR3 is 17 residues. From germline, CDR1 is SEHNR and CDR2 FQNEAQ (reference sequence). The trim removed 3 bases at V and 2 bases at J, leaving 11 bases unmatched. The CDR3 reads CASSFGTGRRDTYEQYF. CDR3 sequence (DNA): TGTGCCAGCAGCTTTGGGACAGGGAGACGGGATACCTACGAGCAGTACTTC.